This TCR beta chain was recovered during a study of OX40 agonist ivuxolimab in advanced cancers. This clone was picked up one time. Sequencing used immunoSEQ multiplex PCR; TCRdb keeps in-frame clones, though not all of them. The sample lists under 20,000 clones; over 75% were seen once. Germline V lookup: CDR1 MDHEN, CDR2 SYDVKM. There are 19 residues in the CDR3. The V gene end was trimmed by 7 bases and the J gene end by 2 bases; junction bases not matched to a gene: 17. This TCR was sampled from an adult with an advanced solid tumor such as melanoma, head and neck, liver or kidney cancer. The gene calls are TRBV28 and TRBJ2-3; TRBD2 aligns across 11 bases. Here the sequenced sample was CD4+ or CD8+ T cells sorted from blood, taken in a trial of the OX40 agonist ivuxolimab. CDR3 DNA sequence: TGTGCCAGCATGCCGGACCCTGAAACTAGCGGGGGCTACACAGATACGCAGTATTTT. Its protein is CASMPDPETSGGYTDTQYF. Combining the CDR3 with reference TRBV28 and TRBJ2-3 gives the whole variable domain DVKVTQSSRYLVKRTGEKVFLECVQDMDHENMFWYRQDPGLGLRLIYFSYDVKMKEKGDIPEGYSVSREKKERFSLILESASTNQTSMYLCASMPDPETSGGYTDTQYFGPGTRLTVL.